Listed below are T cell receptor beta chains from one sample, sequenced in a study of cytomegalovirus exposure and HLA in healthy donors. TCRdb's copy holds only in-frame clones and misses some; the assay was immunoSEQ multiplex PCR. The sample gives 150,000 to 200,000 clones, roughly 80% of which show up once; 2% to 2.5% is in the top ten. Sequencing was carried out using PBMCs. These receptors all come from a male donor in good health and CMV-seronegative. Each CDR3 is given with its conserved first and last residue. The D gene is left open where the match is weak. Clone size is shown for a subset of rows, as once, few, many or a class of expanded clone.

few	TRBV27	NA	TRBJ2-4	TGTGCCAGCAGTTCTGGACTCTCCCTAGGGGCCAAAAACATTCAGTACTTC	CASSSGLSLGAKNIQYF
NA	TRBV19	TRBD1	TRBJ2-1	TGTGCCAGTAGCCCCGGGACAGGTTTTAGAAATGAGCAGTTCTTC	CASSPGTGFRNEQFF
NA	TRBV30	TRBD2	TRBJ2-7	TGTGCCTGGAGTGGGGAGACGGGGGGTTACGAGCAGTACTTC	CAWSGETGGYEQYF
NA	TRBV6-1	NA	TRBJ1-5	TGTGCCAGCAGCGATGATCGTAAGGGGCAGCCCCAGCATTTT	CASSDDRKGQPQHF
NA	TRBV5-1	NA	TRBJ1-1	TGCGCCAGCAGCTTGGTTTGGCAGTCTGAAGCTTTCTTT	CASSLVWQSEAFF
NA	TRBV11-2	TRBD1	TRBJ1-2	TGTGCCAGCAGCTCCTCGCCCGCGGAAGGGGGCGCCTATGGCTACACCTTC	CASSSSPAEGGAYGYTF
NA	TRBV2	NA	TRBJ1-1	TGTGCCAGCAGAGGGGACAAGGAAGTTTTCTTT	CASRGDKEVFF
NA	TRBV7-9	TRBD1	TRBJ1-1	TGTGCCAGCAGCTTAGTGGTCAGGGGGCTGACTGAAGCTTTCTTT	CASSLVVRGLTEAFF
NA	TRBV9	TRBD2	TRBJ2-3	TGTGCCAGCACCCCGTATCGCGGGGGGGCAGATACGCAGTATTTT	CASTPYRGGADTQYF
few	TRBV5-1	NA	TRBJ2-2	TGCGCCAGCAAGGGGCCAGGTTGGGTGGCCGGGGAGCTGTTTTTT	CASKGPGWVAGELFF
NA	TRBV5-6	NA	TRBJ2-3	TGTGCCAGCAGCTTGGACAGAACGGTCCCAGATACGCAGTATTTT	CASSLDRTVPDTQYF
few	TRBV7-2	TRBD1	TRBJ1-4	TGTGCCAGCAGCTTAGGACAGGGAGGAAGGGAAAAACTGTTTTTT	CASSLGQGGREKLFF
NA	TRBV7-9	TRBD1	TRBJ1-5	TGTGCCAGCAGCTCTAGACAGGGCGATCAGCCCCAGCATTTT	CASSSRQGDQPQHF
NA	TRBV7-9	TRBD2	TRBJ2-1	TGTGCCAGCGCCTACACTAGCGGGGGCAATGAGCAGTTCTTC	CASAYTSGGNEQFF
NA	TRBV5-1	TRBD1	TRBJ1-2	TGCGCCAGCAGGACAGGGAATAATAATGGCTACACCTTC	CASRTGNNNGYTF
NA	TRBV4-1	NA	TRBJ2-6	TGCGCCAGCAGCCCACGTGAAGGGGTCAGGTTCTCTGGGGCCAACGTCCTGACTTTC	CASSPREGVRFSGANVLTF
NA	TRBV6-6	NA	TRBJ2-7	TGTGCCAGCAGGGAGGGAGCAGATGCGGGCTACGAGCAGTACTTC	CASREGADAGYEQYF
few	TRBV15	NA	TRBJ1-2	TGTGCCACCAGTACAATACAGGGAGTTGGTGGCTACACCTTC	CATSTIQGVGGYTF
NA	TRBV10-3	TRBD1	TRBJ2-7	TGTGCCATCAACGGACAGGGAGCCTACGAGCAGTACTTC	CAINGQGAYEQYF
NA	TRBV9	TRBD2	TRBJ2-7	TGTGCCAGCAGCCCCCCGGGAGGAGCGAACTACGAGCAGTACTTC	CASSPPGGANYEQYF
NA	TRBV30	NA	TRBJ1-6	TGTGCCTGGAGTGAAGGCGGTAATTCACCCCTCCACTTT	CAWSEGGNSPLHF
once	TRBV7-8	TRBD1	TRBJ1-1	TGTGCCAGCAGCTCACCTAGGACAGGGAAAATTCCTGAAGCTTTCTTT	CASSSPRTGKIPEAFF
NA	TRBV5-1	TRBD2	TRBJ2-5	TGCGCCAGCAGCCCGGGACTAGCGGGGGCCGGGGAGACCCAGTACTTC	CASSPGLAGAGETQYF
NA	TRBV10-3	TRBD1	TRBJ2-7	TGTGCCACTTTACAGGGGAGCTCCTACGAGCAGTACTTC	CATLQGSSYEQYF
NA	TRBV25-1	TRBD1	TRBJ1-4	TGTGCCAGCAGTGCTGCAGGGGGCATGTGGGAAAAACTGTTTTTT	CASSAAGGMWEKLFF
NA	TRBV4-1	TRBD2	TRBJ2-7	TGCGCCAGCAGCCAATCCGGCGGGGGGTACGAGCAGTACTTC	CASSQSGGGYEQYF
NA	TRBV4-2	NA	TRBJ2-2	TGTGCCAGCAGCCTCGGGACATCTACGAACACCGGGGAGCTGTTTTTT	CASSLGTSTNTGELFF